The subject of this entry is one TCR beta chain. The repertoire was sequenced with immunoSEQ multiplex PCR; TCRdb's copy has only in-frame clones and lacks some. The top ten hold over 4% of the sample, which has over 50,000 clones, around 84% seen once. This entry comes from a study of technical replicates of blood from a handful of donors. Germline V gene data show CDR1 as ENHRY and CDR2 as SYGVKD. The CDR3 is 16 amino acids. Trimming took off 5 bases at V and 0 bases at J, with 14 bases between the two ends. The receptor was isolated from a human donor in good health. Some clones in this sample may be carry-over from other donors' samples. This rearrangement joins TRBV10-3 to TRBJ1-3; possibly TRBD1 for D (6 bases). Sequencing input: PBMCs. CDR3 bases: TGTGCCATCAGTAGACAGGACAGATTCTCTGGAAACACCATATATTTT. Translated, it gives CAISRQDRFSGNTIYF.